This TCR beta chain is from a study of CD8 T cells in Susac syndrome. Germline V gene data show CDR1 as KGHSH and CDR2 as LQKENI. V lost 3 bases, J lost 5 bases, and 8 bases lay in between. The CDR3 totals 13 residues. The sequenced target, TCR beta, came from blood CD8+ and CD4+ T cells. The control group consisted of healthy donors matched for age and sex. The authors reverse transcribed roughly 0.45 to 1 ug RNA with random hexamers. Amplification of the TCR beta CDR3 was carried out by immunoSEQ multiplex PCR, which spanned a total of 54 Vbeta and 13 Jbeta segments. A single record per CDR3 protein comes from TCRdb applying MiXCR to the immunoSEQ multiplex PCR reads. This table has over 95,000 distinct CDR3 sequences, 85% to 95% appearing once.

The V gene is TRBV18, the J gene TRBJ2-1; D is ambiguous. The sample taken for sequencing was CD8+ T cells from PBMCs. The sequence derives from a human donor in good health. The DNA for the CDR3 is TGTGCCAGCTCACCCGCTAGGGACAATGAGCAGTTCTTC. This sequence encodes CASSPARDNEQFF. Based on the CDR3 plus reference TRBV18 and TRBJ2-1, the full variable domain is NAGVMQNPRHLVRRRGQEARLRCSPMKGHSHVYWYRQLPEEGLKFMVYLQKENIIDESGMPKERFSAEFPKEGPSILRIQQVVRGDSAAYFCASSPARDNEQFFGPGTRLTVL.